The clone carrying this T cell receptor beta chain was seen more than once but under ten times. Its antigen is not identified. This sample was included in a study of beta chain features in type 1 diabetes. The wider study: Healthy donors and patients had similar age, gender and cell yields. Study outcomes and limitations: Comparison showed that naive, central memory and Treg TCRB repertoires appeared more similar among patients than among healthy donors.

Every isolated RNA sample was fully reverse transcribed, so sequencing captured expressed TCRB transcripts. Sequenced by immunoSEQ multiplex PCR; TCRdb stores in-frame clones only, minus some. The data show around 430,000 clones, 30% seen once. The CDR3 has 14 amino acids. V dropped 6 bases and J dropped 2 bases, with 15 bases sitting between them. Per germline, CDR1 SQVTM and CDR2 ANQGSEA. Sequenced sample: naive CD4+ T cells from blood. The sequence derives from a man aged 18 to 30 in good health. The rearrangement uses TRBV29-1 and TRBJ2-3, with D possibly being TRBD1 or TRBD2 (5 bases each). The CDR3 is CSVLGTQNTDTQYF. The CDR3 nucleotides read TGCAGCGTCCTAGGGACCCAGAACACAGATACGCAGTATTTT.